This T cell receptor (beta chain) was retrieved from a study of CD8 T cells in ankylosing spondylitis. This clonotype was detected many times. The CDR3 extends over 17 amino acids. J gave up 0 bases and V 7 bases, and 12 bases lay outside the gene matches. Per germline, CDR1 SGDLS and CDR2 YYNGEE. TCRdb fed the 5' RACE reads into MiXCR, producing one record per CDR3 protein. The sample contains 40,000 or so distinct CDR3 sequences, roughly 2.5% of which appear only once. The clonotype originates from a male donor with ankylosing spondylitis or in good health (not recorded which). The V gene is TRBV9, the J gene TRBJ2-2; 7 nucleotides line up with TRBD1. The sequencing sample was made of blood, either unsorted or a sorted T cell fraction (not recorded which). For the CDR3, the DNA is TGTGCCAGCGCCGGGGTTTCCGGGACAGCGAACACCGGGGAGCTGTTTTTT. The encoded protein is CASAGVSGTANTGELFF.